This T cell receptor (beta chain) was recovered during a study of STAT5B mutations in CD4+ large granular lymphocyte leukemia. In germline, CDR1 is SQVTM, CDR2 ANQGSEA. The CDR3 spans 11 residues. The V segment lost 7 bases and the J segment 6 bases; nucleotides outside the gene matches: 5. Points on this clone: Its antigen is not identified.

Sequenced by immunoSEQ multiplex PCR; TCRdb stores in-frame clones only, minus some. Of tens of thousands of clones listed, less than 75% are singletons. Whole-study findings and limits: 8/27 top patient clones versus 2/35 control clones were TRBV06-family. Patient CD4-sorted repertoires looked more clonal than healthy CD4+ repertoires, even without putative leukemic clones.

This sequence originates from a human donor in good health. This chain joins TRBV29-1 and TRBJ2-7, with 8 bases aligning to TRBD1. Sequencing used CD4+ T cells from blood buffy coats. CDR3 coding DNA: TGCAGCGCCGGACAGGGCATCGAGCAGTACTTC. Protein product: CSAGQGIEQYF.